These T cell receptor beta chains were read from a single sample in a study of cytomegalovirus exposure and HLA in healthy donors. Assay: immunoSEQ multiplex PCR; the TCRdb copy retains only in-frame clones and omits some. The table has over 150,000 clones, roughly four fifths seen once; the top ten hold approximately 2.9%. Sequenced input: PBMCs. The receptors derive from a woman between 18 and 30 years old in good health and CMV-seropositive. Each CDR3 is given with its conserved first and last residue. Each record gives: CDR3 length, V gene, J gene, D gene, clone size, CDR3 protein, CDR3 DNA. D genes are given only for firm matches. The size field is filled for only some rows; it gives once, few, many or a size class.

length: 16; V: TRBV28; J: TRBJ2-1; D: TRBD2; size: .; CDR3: CASSLPSGGANNEQFF; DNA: TGTGCCAGCAGTTTGCCTAGCGGGGGGGCGAACAATGAGCAGTTCTTC
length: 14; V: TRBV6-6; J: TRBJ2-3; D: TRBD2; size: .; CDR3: CASGRGVNVDTQYF; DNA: TGTGCCAGCGGGCGGGGGGTGAATGTAGATACGCAGTATTTT
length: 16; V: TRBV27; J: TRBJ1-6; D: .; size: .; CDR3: CASSFWSGREGSPLHF; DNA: TGTGCCAGCAGTTTTTGGAGCGGCCGAGAGGGTTCACCCCTCCACTTT
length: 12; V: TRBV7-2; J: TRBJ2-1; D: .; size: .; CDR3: CASSFSGNEQFF; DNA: TGTGCCAGCAGCTTCAGCGGGAATGAGCAGTTCTTC
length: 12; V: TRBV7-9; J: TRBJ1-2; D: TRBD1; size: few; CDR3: CASSRTGGGYTF; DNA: TGTGCCAGCAGCCGGACAGGGGGAGGCTACACCTTC
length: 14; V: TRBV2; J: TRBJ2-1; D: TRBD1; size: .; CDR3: CASSERQGANEQFF; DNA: TGTGCCAGCAGTGAGAGACAGGGGGCGAATGAGCAGTTCTTC
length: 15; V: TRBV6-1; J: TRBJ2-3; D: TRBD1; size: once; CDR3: CASSRGQGSTDTQYF; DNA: TGTGCCAGCAGTCGTGGACAGGGGAGCACAGATACGCAGTATTTT
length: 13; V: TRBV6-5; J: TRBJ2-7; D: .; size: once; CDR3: CASSYAPPGEQYF; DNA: TGTGCCAGCAGTTACGCCCCCCCGGGCGAGCAGTACTTC
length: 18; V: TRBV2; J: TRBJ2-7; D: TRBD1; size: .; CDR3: CASSYRGRVSPDGYEQYF; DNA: TGTGCCAGCAGCTACAGGGGGCGCGTCTCCCCTGACGGTTACGAGCAGTACTTC
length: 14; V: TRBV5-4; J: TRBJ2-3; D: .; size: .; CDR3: CASSPGQSTDTQYF; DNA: TGTGCCAGCAGCCCAGGCCAGAGCACAGATACGCAGTATTTT
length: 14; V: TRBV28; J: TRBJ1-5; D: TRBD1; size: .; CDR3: CASKSGTALQPQHF; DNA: TGTGCCAGCAAATCCGGGACAGCTCTCCAGCCCCAGCATTTT
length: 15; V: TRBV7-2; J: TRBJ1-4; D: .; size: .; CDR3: CASSPRFGANEKLFF; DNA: TGTGCCAGCAGCCCCCGGTTCGGGGCTAATGAAAAACTGTTTTTT
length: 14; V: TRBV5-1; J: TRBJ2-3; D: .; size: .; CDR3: CASSLGTVSDTQYF; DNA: TGCGCCAGCAGCTTGGGGACAGTCTCAGATACGCAGTATTTT
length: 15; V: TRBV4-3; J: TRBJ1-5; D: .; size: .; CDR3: CASSQDGGVGQPQHF; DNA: TGCGCCAGCAGCCAAGATGGCGGGGTGGGTCAGCCCCAGCATTTT
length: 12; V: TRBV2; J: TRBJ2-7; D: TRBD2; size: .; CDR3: CASRGGTYEQYF; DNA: TGTGCCAGCCGCGGGGGGACCTACGAGCAGTACTTC
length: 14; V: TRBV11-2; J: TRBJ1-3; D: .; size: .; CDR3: CASSLILAGNTIYF; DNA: TGTGCCAGCAGCTTAATACTGGCTGGAAACACCATATATTTT
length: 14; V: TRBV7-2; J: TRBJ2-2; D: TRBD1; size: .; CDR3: CASSSPGGGRELFF; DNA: TGTGCCAGCAGCTCCCCAGGGGGCGGGAGGGAGCTGTTTTTT
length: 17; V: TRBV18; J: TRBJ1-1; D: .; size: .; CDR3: CASSPRAPGRGNTEAFF; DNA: TGTGCCAGCTCACCACGGGCCCCGGGCCGGGGGAACACTGAAGCTTTCTTT
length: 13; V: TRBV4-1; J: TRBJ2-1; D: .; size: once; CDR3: CASSLELRGEQFF; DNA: TGCGCCAGCAGTCTCGAGCTCCGCGGTGAGCAGTTCTTC
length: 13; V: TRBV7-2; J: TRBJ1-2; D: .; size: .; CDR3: CASSSPPAGGYTF; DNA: TGTGCCAGCAGCTCCCCGCCGGCGGGGGGCTACACCTTC
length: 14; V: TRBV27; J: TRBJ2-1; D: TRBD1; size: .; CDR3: CASNKGQTYNEQFF; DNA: TGTGCCAGCAACAAGGGACAGACCTACAATGAGCAGTTCTTC
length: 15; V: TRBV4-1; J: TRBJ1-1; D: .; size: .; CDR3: CASSPLWGGNTEAFF; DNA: TGCGCCAGCAGCCCCCTCTGGGGGGGGAACACTGAAGCTTTCTTT
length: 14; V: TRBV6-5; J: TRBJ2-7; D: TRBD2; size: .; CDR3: CASSSSGGPREQYF; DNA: TGTGCCAGCAGTTCTAGCGGGGGGCCGAGGGAGCAGTACTTC
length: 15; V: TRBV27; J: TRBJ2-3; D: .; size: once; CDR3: CASSFGESIVDTQYF; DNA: TGTGCCAGCAGTTTCGGGGAAAGCATTGTAGATACGCAGTATTTT
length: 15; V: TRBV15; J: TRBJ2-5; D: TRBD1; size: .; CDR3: CATSIGQGNQETQYF; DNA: TGTGCCACCAGCATCGGACAGGGGAACCAAGAGACCCAGTACTTC
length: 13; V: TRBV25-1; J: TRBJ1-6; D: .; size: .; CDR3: CASSPREVSPLHF; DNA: TGTGCCAGCAGTCCTAGGGAGGTTTCACCCCTCCACTTT